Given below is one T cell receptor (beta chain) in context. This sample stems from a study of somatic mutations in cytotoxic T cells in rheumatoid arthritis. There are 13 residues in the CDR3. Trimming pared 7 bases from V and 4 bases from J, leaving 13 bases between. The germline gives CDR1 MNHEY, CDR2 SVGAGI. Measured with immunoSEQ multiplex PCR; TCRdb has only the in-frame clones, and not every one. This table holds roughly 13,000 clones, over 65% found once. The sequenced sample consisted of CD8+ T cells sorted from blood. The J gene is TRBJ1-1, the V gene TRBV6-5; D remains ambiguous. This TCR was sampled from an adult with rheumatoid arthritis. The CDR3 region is CASTPSLSTEAFF. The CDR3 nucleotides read TGTGCCAGCACCCCCTCCCTGAGCACTGAAGCTTTCTTT.